This T cell receptor (beta chain) derives from a study of OX40 agonist ivuxolimab in advanced cancers. Study details: People who had prior anti-PD-1, anti-PD-L1 or anti-CTLA-4 therapy could take part, and under 45% had some. Broader study findings: It was not determined which antigens were specifically recognized by the peripheral T cells that had undergone clonal expansion. Expanded clones were, on average, more numerous among CD8+ T cells than CD4+.

This CDR3 spans 15 amino acids. In germline, CDR1 is SGHTA, CDR2 FQGNSA. Losses at the gene ends were 1 base for V and 5 bases for J; bases not matched to a gene: 6. Regarding this clone: Its antigen is still unknown.

Profiled with immunoSEQ multiplex PCR; TCRdb holds only in-frame clones, not every one. The data contain more than 65,000 clones, 60% to 85% of them singletons. The chain has TRBV7-2 and TRBJ1-1; 8 bases map to TRBD1. The sequence was collected from an adult with an advanced solid tumor such as melanoma, head and neck, liver or kidney cancer. Sequences were derived from CD4+ or CD8+ T cells sorted from blood, sampled in a trial of the OX40 agonist ivuxolimab. The DNA of the CDR3 is TGTGCCAGCAGCTTAGTGGCAGGGGGCCGGACTGAAGCTTTCTTT. This codes for CASSLVAGGRTEAFF.